This T cell receptor beta chain was sequenced in a study of shared clonotypes between healthy human individuals. Over several immunoSEQ plates, each subset's genomic DNA was distributed in even portions. Clones were sequenced by immunoSEQ multiplex PCR, and TCRdb holds only the in-frame ones, with some missing. The sample lists a few hundred thousand clones, 87% occurring once. Sample: memory CD8+ T cells sorted from blood. Subset described: CD45RO+ cells pooled with CCR7-negative TemRA cells. This sequence was found in a man younger than 35 in good health.

CDR3 DNA: TGTGCCAGCAGCCAAGGGACATCCATATATTTT. Translation: CASSQGTSIYF. This chain connects TRBV14 to TRBJ1-3, with a possible D match to TRBD1 (5 bases). The CDR3 contains 11 residues. Germline V gene data show CDR1 as SGHDN and CDR2 as FVKESK. Trimming pared 1 base from V and 11 bases from J, leaving 6 bases between.